These T cell receptor beta chains were read from a single sample in a study of shared T cell receptors in the human thymus. Method: immunoSEQ multiplex PCR; TCRdb's copy keeps in-frame clones and lacks some. Of roughly 560,000 clones detected, roughly 74% appear once; the ten largest clones hold less than 0.015%. This sample also belongs to another study, concerning human thymus T cells.

Sequencing was performed on thymocytes. The source of these receptors is a boy under two years old with a congenital heart defect. Each CDR3 is given with its conserved first and last residue. D genes are given only for firm matches. The size field is filled for only some rows; it gives once, few, many or a size class.

d_call: TRBD2; clone_size: .; v_call: TRBV9; j_call: TRBJ2-1; cdr3_aa: CASSGGGLAGAPSSYNEQFF; cdr3_nt: TGTGCCAGCAGCGGTGGGGGACTAGCGGGAGCCCCGAGCTCCTACAATGAGCAGTTCTTC
d_call: .; clone_size: .; v_call: TRBV30; j_call: TRBJ1-1; cdr3_aa: CAWSVPEGGTEAFF; cdr3_nt: TGTGCCTGGAGTGTACCGGAAGGGGGCACTGAAGCTTTCTTT
d_call: .; clone_size: .; v_call: TRBV28; j_call: TRBJ1-5; cdr3_aa: CASNWGDYLSNQPQHF; cdr3_nt: TGTGCCAGCAACTGGGGGGACTACCTCAGCAATCAGCCCCAGCATTTT
d_call: .; clone_size: .; v_call: TRBV5-6; j_call: TRBJ2-2; cdr3_aa: CASTGVTDTGELFF; cdr3_nt: TGTGCCAGCACAGGGGTTACGGACACCGGGGAGCTGTTTTTT
d_call: TRBD2; clone_size: .; v_call: TRBV7-2; j_call: TRBJ2-7; cdr3_aa: CASSLEGREGRLSYEQYF; cdr3_nt: TGTGCCAGCAGCTTAGAAGGGCGGGAGGGCCGACTATCCTACGAGCAGTACTTC
d_call: .; clone_size: .; v_call: TRBV7-2; j_call: TRBJ2-5; cdr3_aa: CASSLGSGNEETQYF; cdr3_nt: TGTGCCAGCAGCTTAGGGTCCGGGAACGAAGAGACCCAGTACTTC
d_call: .; clone_size: .; v_call: TRBV5-1; j_call: TRBJ1-3; cdr3_aa: CASSITEGNTIYF; cdr3_nt: TGCGCCAGCAGCATTACTGAGGGAAACACCATATATTTT
d_call: .; clone_size: .; v_call: TRBV7-2; j_call: TRBJ2-2; cdr3_aa: CASSLGGGSAGELFF; cdr3_nt: TGTGCCAGCAGCTTAGGGGGTGGGAGTGCAGGGGAGCTGTTTTTT
d_call: .; clone_size: .; v_call: TRBV5-4; j_call: TRBJ1-2; cdr3_aa: CASSLGGRYGYTF; cdr3_nt: TGTGCCAGCAGCTTAGGAGGGCGCTATGGCTACACCTTC
d_call: .; clone_size: .; v_call: TRBV28; j_call: TRBJ2-7; cdr3_aa: CASSRPGHREQYF; cdr3_nt: TGTGCCAGCAGTCGCCCCGGACACCGCGAGCAGTACTTC
d_call: TRBD2; clone_size: .; v_call: TRBV10-2; j_call: TRBJ2-3; cdr3_aa: CASSGGLRLAGETSTDTQYF; cdr3_nt: TGCGCCAGCAGTGGGGGTCTAAGGCTAGCGGGAGAGACTAGCACAGATACGCAGTATTTT
d_call: TRBD2; clone_size: .; v_call: TRBV6-4; j_call: TRBJ2-2; cdr3_aa: CASRPSGSPTGELFF; cdr3_nt: TGTGCCAGCCGTCCTAGCGGGAGCCCCACCGGGGAGCTGTTTTTT
d_call: .; clone_size: .; v_call: TRBV5-8; j_call: TRBJ2-3; cdr3_aa: CASIYHSTDTQYF; cdr3_nt: TGTGCCAGCATCTATCATAGCACAGATACGCAGTATTTT
d_call: TRBD2; clone_size: .; v_call: TRBV30; j_call: TRBJ2-1; cdr3_aa: CAGMLGAGVVNEQFF; cdr3_nt: TGTGCCGGGATGCTGGGTGCGGGAGTAGTCAATGAGCAGTTCTTC
d_call: .; clone_size: .; v_call: TRBV25-1; j_call: TRBJ2-1; cdr3_aa: CASSEGDEQFF; cdr3_nt: TGTGCCAGCAGTGAAGGAGACGAGCAGTTCTTC
d_call: .; clone_size: .; v_call: TRBV12-5; j_call: TRBJ2-1; cdr3_aa: CALWRKYNEQFF; cdr3_nt: TGTGCTCTCTGGCGGAAGTACAATGAGCAGTTCTTC
d_call: .; clone_size: few; v_call: TRBV5-4; j_call: TRBJ2-6; cdr3_aa: CASSPAGPTGPGANVLTF; cdr3_nt: TGTGCCAGCAGCCCTGCGGGGCCCACGGGACCTGGGGCCAACGTCCTGACTTTC
d_call: TRBD2; clone_size: .; v_call: TRBV14; j_call: TRBJ2-7; cdr3_aa: CASSQVGTSGTYEQYF; cdr3_nt: TGTGCCAGCAGCCAAGTCGGGACTAGCGGGACCTACGAGCAGTACTTC
d_call: TRBD1; clone_size: .; v_call: TRBV2; j_call: TRBJ1-1; cdr3_aa: CASSGRQGMNTEAFF; cdr3_nt: TGTGCCAGCAGCGGGCGACAGGGGATGAACACTGAAGCTTTCTTT
d_call: .; clone_size: .; v_call: TRBV27; j_call: TRBJ2-3; cdr3_aa: CASGEPWTGTDTQYF; cdr3_nt: TGTGCCAGCGGTGAACCATGGACAGGCACAGATACGCAGTATTTT
d_call: .; clone_size: .; v_call: TRBV10-1; j_call: TRBJ1-5; cdr3_aa: CASSEDSSSNQPQHF; cdr3_nt: TGCGCCAGCAGTGAGGACTCCTCTAGCAATCAGCCCCAGCATTTT
d_call: TRBD2; clone_size: .; v_call: TRBV5-6; j_call: TRBJ2-7; cdr3_aa: CASSLPPGTKKEQYF; cdr3_nt: TGTGCCAGCAGCTTGCCTCCCGGGACTAAAAAAGAGCAGTACTTC
d_call: TRBD1; clone_size: few; v_call: TRBV25-1; j_call: TRBJ1-5; cdr3_aa: CASSDSSQGDNQPQHF; cdr3_nt: TGTGCCAGCAGTGACTCTTCTCAGGGGGACAATCAGCCCCAGCATTTT
d_call: .; clone_size: .; v_call: TRBV11-2; j_call: TRBJ2-7; cdr3_aa: CASSPPGSGASYEQYF; cdr3_nt: TGTGCCAGCAGCCCCCCGGGGAGCGGAGCCTCCTACGAGCAGTACTTC
d_call: TRBD1; clone_size: .; v_call: TRBV10-3; j_call: TRBJ2-7; cdr3_aa: CAIINPGQSYEQYF; cdr3_nt: TGTGCCATCATAAATCCGGGACAGTCCTACGAGCAGTACTTC
d_call: TRBD1; clone_size: .; v_call: TRBV5-1; j_call: TRBJ2-1; cdr3_aa: CASSPQRTGRNEQFF; cdr3_nt: TGCGCCAGCAGCCCCCAGCGGACAGGGAGAAATGAGCAGTTCTTC
d_call: .; clone_size: .; v_call: TRBV4-1; j_call: TRBJ1-2; cdr3_aa: CASSRGGARGYTF; cdr3_nt: TGCGCCAGCAGCCGAGGGGGGGCGCGGGGCTACACCTTC
d_call: TRBD1; clone_size: .; v_call: TRBV5-1; j_call: TRBJ1-3; cdr3_aa: CASRIDRGSGNTIYF; cdr3_nt: TGCGCCAGCAGAATCGACAGGGGATCAGGAAACACCATATATTTT
d_call: .; clone_size: .; v_call: TRBV28; j_call: TRBJ1-5; cdr3_aa: CASSPTVSGFDQPQHF; cdr3_nt: TGTGCCAGCAGTCCCACCGTCTCGGGGTTCGATCAGCCCCAGCATTTT
d_call: .; clone_size: .; v_call: TRBV29-1; j_call: TRBJ1-4; cdr3_aa: CSVALTDLATNEKLFF; cdr3_nt: TGCAGCGTTGCCCTGACAGACCTTGCAACTAATGAAAAACTGTTTTTT
d_call: TRBD1; clone_size: few; v_call: TRBV25-1; j_call: TRBJ2-5; cdr3_aa: CASSRGQGQETQYF; cdr3_nt: TGTGCCAGCAGTCGGGGACAGGGACAAGAGACCCAGTACTTC
d_call: .; clone_size: .; v_call: TRBV7-3; j_call: TRBJ1-1; cdr3_aa: CASSEVIGALSEAFF; cdr3_nt: TGTGCCAGCAGCGAGGTAATAGGGGCGTTATCCGAAGCTTTCTTT
d_call: TRBD1; clone_size: few; v_call: TRBV5-6; j_call: TRBJ1-1; cdr3_aa: CASSLTGDAFF; cdr3_nt: TGTGCCAGCAGCTTAACAGGGGATGCTTTCTTT
d_call: .; clone_size: few; v_call: TRBV7-9; j_call: TRBJ2-1; cdr3_aa: CASSHDDRGPQFF; cdr3_nt: TGTGCCAGCAGCCATGACGACCGCGGCCCACAGTTCTTC
d_call: TRBD1; clone_size: .; v_call: TRBV5-6; j_call: TRBJ1-2; cdr3_aa: CASTYTGVYGYTF; cdr3_nt: TGTGCCAGCACCTATACAGGGGTCTACGGCTACACCTTC
d_call: .; clone_size: .; v_call: TRBV21-1; j_call: TRBJ2-3; cdr3_aa: CASSKGTEGLAGGGTDTQYF; cdr3_nt: TGTGCCAGCAGCAAAGGAACAGAGGGACTAGCGGGAGGTGGCACAGATACGCAGTATTTT
d_call: .; clone_size: .; v_call: TRBV4-3; j_call: TRBJ1-5; cdr3_aa: CASSRLWGRRLSNQPQHF; cdr3_nt: TGCGCCAGCAGCCGCCTCTGGGGGCGACGGCTTAGCAATCAGCCCCAGCATTTT
d_call: TRBD2; clone_size: .; v_call: TRBV12-5; j_call: TRBJ2-7; cdr3_aa: CASGFIPTSGAVSYEQYF; cdr3_nt: TGTGCTAGTGGTTTCATCCCGACTAGCGGGGCGGTCAGCTACGAGCAGTACTTC
d_call: TRBD1; clone_size: .; v_call: TRBV11-2; j_call: TRBJ2-2; cdr3_aa: CASSLDRGRGGGELFF; cdr3_nt: TGTGCCAGCAGCCTAGACAGGGGGCGCGGAGGCGGGGAGCTGTTTTTT
d_call: .; clone_size: .; v_call: TRBV10-1; j_call: TRBJ2-3; cdr3_aa: CASSGGADTQYF; cdr3_nt: TGCGCCAGCAGTGGGGGGGCAGATACGCAGTATTTT
d_call: TRBD2; clone_size: .; v_call: TRBV4-2; j_call: TRBJ2-1; cdr3_aa: CASSQWASGSYEQFF; cdr3_nt: TGTGCCAGCAGTCAATGGGCTAGCGGGAGTTATGAGCAGTTCTTC
d_call: .; clone_size: .; v_call: TRBV21-1; j_call: TRBJ1-2; cdr3_aa: CASSKAGSGRGDKFHGYTF; cdr3_nt: TGTGCCAGCAGCAAAGCAGGGAGTGGCAGGGGGGATAAATTCCATGGCTACACCTTC
d_call: .; clone_size: once; v_call: TRBV6-5; j_call: TRBJ2-3; cdr3_aa: CASINREGDTQYF; cdr3_nt: TGTGCCAGCATTAACAGGGAAGGAGATACGCAGTATTTT
d_call: TRBD2; clone_size: once; v_call: TRBV6-5; j_call: TRBJ2-1; cdr3_aa: CASSSGTSYNEQFF; cdr3_nt: TGTGCCAGCAGTAGCGGGACCTCCTACAATGAGCAGTTCTTC
d_call: .; clone_size: .; v_call: TRBV27; j_call: TRBJ2-5; cdr3_aa: CASSPVPRVEETQYF; cdr3_nt: TGTGCCAGCAGTCCTGTCCCACGGGTCGAAGAGACCCAGTACTTC
d_call: TRBD1; clone_size: .; v_call: TRBV4-3; j_call: TRBJ2-1; cdr3_aa: CASSRLQGHHEQFF; cdr3_nt: TGCGCCAGCAGCCGCCTACAGGGGCATCATGAGCAGTTCTTC
d_call: .; clone_size: .; v_call: TRBV19; j_call: TRBJ2-2; cdr3_aa: CASRIPGAPPTGELFF; cdr3_nt: TGTGCCAGTAGGATACCAGGGGCCCCCCCCACCGGGGAGCTGTTTTTT
d_call: TRBD2; clone_size: once; v_call: TRBV4-3; j_call: TRBJ2-1; cdr3_aa: CASSQLAGASYNEQFF; cdr3_nt: TGCGCCAGCAGCCAATTAGCGGGAGCCTCCTACAATGAGCAGTTCTTC
d_call: .; clone_size: .; v_call: TRBV7-2; j_call: TRBJ2-7; cdr3_aa: CASSLGRQVGGEQYF; cdr3_nt: TGTGCCAGCAGCTTAGGCAGGCAGGTAGGAGGCGAGCAGTACTTC
d_call: .; clone_size: .; v_call: TRBV28; j_call: TRBJ1-2; cdr3_aa: CASSLNPPGGVNYGYTF; cdr3_nt: TGTGCCAGCAGTTTAAACCCCCCTGGCGGAGTTAACTATGGCTACACCTTC
d_call: .; clone_size: .; v_call: TRBV27; j_call: TRBJ2-6; cdr3_aa: CASSSLDLEYGANVLTF; cdr3_nt: TGTGCCAGCAGTTCACTCGACCTAGAATATGGGGCCAACGTCCTGACTTTC
d_call: TRBD2; clone_size: .; v_call: TRBV25-1; j_call: TRBJ2-7; cdr3_aa: CASSARTSGNEQYF; cdr3_nt: TGTGCCAGCAGTGCCCGGACTAGCGGGAACGAGCAGTACTTC
d_call: .; clone_size: .; v_call: TRBV6-1; j_call: TRBJ2-7; cdr3_aa: CASSHGLGWGHEQYF; cdr3_nt: TGTGCCAGCAGTCACGGCCTGGGATGGGGCCACGAGCAGTACTTC
d_call: .; clone_size: .; v_call: TRBV28; j_call: TRBJ2-2; cdr3_aa: CPGEDGELFF; cdr3_nt: TGTCCGGGGGAGGACGGGGAGCTGTTTTTT
d_call: TRBD2; clone_size: .; v_call: TRBV11-2; j_call: TRBJ2-2; cdr3_aa: CASSDRRAGAVGTGELFF; cdr3_nt: TGTGCCAGCAGCGATCGCCGGGCGGGAGCGGTCGGCACCGGGGAGCTGTTTTTT
d_call: .; clone_size: few; v_call: TRBV30; j_call: TRBJ1-1; cdr3_aa: CAWREWELTEAFF; cdr3_nt: TGTGCCTGGAGGGAGTGGGAGTTAACTGAAGCTTTCTTT
d_call: TRBD1; clone_size: .; v_call: TRBV14; j_call: TRBJ2-7; cdr3_aa: CASSQRDRVYEQYF; cdr3_nt: TGTGCCAGCAGCCAAAGGGACAGGGTCTACGAGCAGTACTTC
d_call: .; clone_size: .; v_call: TRBV5-1; j_call: TRBJ2-7; cdr3_aa: CASSSGFHEQYF; cdr3_nt: TGCGCCAGCAGTTCCGGGTTCCACGAGCAGTACTTC
d_call: TRBD2; clone_size: .; v_call: TRBV7-3; j_call: TRBJ2-5; cdr3_aa: CASSQAGGTSAQQETQYF; cdr3_nt: TGTGCCAGCAGTCAAGCGGGTGGCACTAGCGCCCAACAAGAGACCCAGTACTTC